The 16 T cell receptor beta chains presented below share a single source sample, sequenced in a study of T cell repertoires in cytomegalovirus infection. TCRdb ran MiXCR on the reads and lists one entry per CDR3 protein. The profile covers about 530,000 distinct CDR3 sequences, with 26% appearing a single time and about 13% taken by the ten largest. Sequencing was done on a sample of PBMCs. The receptor set was obtained from a human donor in good health (CMV status not recorded). Some clones in this sample may be carry-over from other donors' samples.

This clonotype showed up just a few times. The J gene is TRBJ2-4, the V gene TRBV7-2, with D unclear. Germline values: CDR1 SGHTA, CDR2 FQGNSA. The CDR3 extends over 16 amino acids. V dropped 2 bases and J dropped 0 bases, with 11 bases sitting between them. The CDR3 region is CASSLLERGAKNIQYF. In DNA, the CDR3 is TGTGCCAGCAGCTTACTGGAAAGAGGAGCCAAAAACATTCAGTACTTC.

The table lists this clonotype with a few counts. The genes are TRBV5-1 and TRBJ2-2, with D unclear. Per the germline V gene, CDR1 is SGHRS and CDR2 is YFSETQ. There are 16 residues in the CDR3. Trimming took off 0 bases at V and 1 base at J, with 10 bases between the two ends. DNA of the CDR3: TGCGCCAGCAGCTTGGGGCGCACTCTGAACACCGGGGAGCTGTTTTTT. Its translation is CASSLGRTLNTGELFF. Variable domain in full (rest from reference TRBV5-1 and TRBJ2-2): KAGVTQTPRYLIKTRGQQVTLSCSPISGHRSVSWYQQTPGQGLQFLFEYFSETQRNKGNFPGRFSGRQFSNSRSEMNVSTLELGDSALYLCASSLGRTLNTGELFFGEGSRLTVL.

The rearrangement joins TRBV11-1 to TRBJ2-1, with D possibly matching TRBD2 (5 bases). From germline, CDR1 is SGHAT and CDR2 FQDESV (reference sequence). The CDR3 is made up of 16 amino acids. V was cut by 1 base and J by 6 bases, with 16 bases left in between. As DNA, the CDR3 is TGTGCCAGCAGCTTAGTTGGCGGGCTAGTCAGCAATGAGCAGTTCTTC. Translated, it gives CASSLVGGLVSNEQFF.

The V and J genes are TRBV7-6 and TRBJ1-3; weak D call: TRBD1 (5 bases). CDR3 length: 14 amino acids. Looked up from germline, CDR1 is SGHVS and CDR2 is FNYEAQ. V was trimmed by 3 bases and J by 3 bases, leaving 9 bases between them. The CDR3 sequence is CASSFAGLGNTIYF. The CDR3 DNA follows: TGTGCCAGCAGCTTCGCGGGACTTGGAAACACCATATATTTT.

The chain is built from TRBV14 and TRBJ2-1; D not certain. V lost 2 bases and J lost 7, with 18 bases in between. Germline V lookup: CDR1 SGHDN, CDR2 FVKESK. The CDR3 length is 16 residues. The CDR3 nucleotides are TGTGCCAGCAGCCAATGGGTCGGTGGGGTCGGAAATGAGCAGTTCTTC. Translated: CASSQWVGGVGNEQFF.

This sequence joins TRBV7-6 and TRBJ1-4; the D is unclear. In germline, CDR1 is SGHVS, CDR2 FNYEAQ. There are 13 residues in the CDR3. V dropped 5 bases and J dropped 10 bases, with 14 bases sitting between them. Written as DNA, the CDR3 is TGTGCCAGCAGCCCCCGTCCCGGAGGAAAACTGTTTTTT. Protein product: CASSPRPGGKLFF.

As concerns this clonotype: A much larger clone is a single base away; this may be a read error. The V call is TRBV7-2, the J call TRBJ2-1; D might be TRBD2 (6 bases). The germline gives CDR1 SGHTA, CDR2 FQGNSA. The CDR3 covers 15 residues. This chain's CDR3 is CASSLQTSLYNEQLF. The CDR3, as DNA: TGTGCCAGCAGCCTTCAGACTAGTCTCTACAATGAGCAGCTCTTC.

This clonotype was observed at least ten times. The J gene is TRBJ2-7, the V gene TRBV7-9; TRBD2 matches 7 bases. Trimming at V came to 6 bases and at J to 3 bases, leaving 5 bases not matched to a gene. Germline CDR1 SEHNR, CDR2 FQNEAQ (reference sequence). There are 13 residues in the CDR3. The CDR3 sequence: CASRSLADYEQYV. The DNA for the CDR3 is TGTGCCAGCAGGTCCCTAGCGGACTACGAGCAGTACGTC.

This clonotype has just a few counts. The CDR3 region is CASSQNREPLNEQFF. CDR3 nucleotide sequence: TGTGCCAGCAGCCAAAACCGGGAACCTCTCAATGAGCAGTTCTTC. This chain joins TRBV6-1 and TRBJ2-1; D might be TRBD2 (5 bases). The V end lost 6 bases, the J end lost 6 bases, and 18 bases lay between the germline ends. Germline V lookup: CDR1 MNHNS, CDR2 SASEGT. The CDR3 length is 15 residues.

There are a few counts of this clonotype. The chain combines TRBV12-3 or TRBV12-4 with TRBJ1-2; a weak D match, TRBD1 (5 bases). V was shortened by 5 bases and J by 4 bases, with 11 bases between the two germline ends. CDR3 length: 13 residues. The CDR3 DNA follows: TGTGCCAGCAGTAACGGGGCAGCCTATGGCTACACCTTC. It codes for CASSNGAAYGYTF.

V is TRBV27 and J is TRBJ2-3; D is perhaps TRBD1 or TRBD2 (6 bases each). Germline V CDR1 and CDR2: MNHEY, SMNVEV (reference sequence). Deletions cut 6 bases from V and 4 bases from J, with 32 bases between. CDR3 size: 20 residues. The CDR3 DNA reads as TGTGCCAGCAGCCTCGGAGGGGGTAGCCCCCTTCGTGATATCGCAGATACGCAGTATTTT. Its protein product is CASSLGGGSPLRDIADTQYF.

This clonotype has a handful of counts. The chain has TRBV14 and TRBJ1-5; D is perhaps TRBD1 (5 bases). V was cut by 4 bases and J by 9 bases, with 16 bases left in between. The CDR3 extends over 14 amino acids. Germline lookup yields CDR1 SGHDN and CDR2 FVKESK. The CDR3 spells CASSPSDTAGPQHF. The CDR3 DNA is TGTGCCAGCAGCCCCTCGGACACGGCGGGGCCCCAGCATTTT.

The chain carries TRBV29-1 and TRBJ2-5; D call uncertain. The germline V gene has CDR1 SQVTM and CDR2 ANQGSEA. The CDR3 totals 12 residues. With 5 bases removed from V and 3 bases from J, the gap between germline ends came to 10 bases. The CDR3 here is CSVLGFEETQYF. The CDR3 coding sequence is TGCAGCGTTCTAGGGTTTGAAGAGACCCAGTACTTC. The full variable domain, with the rest looked up from reference TRBV29-1 and TRBJ2-5, is SAVISQKPSRDICQRGTSLTIQCQVDSQVTMMFWYRQQPGQSLTLIATANQGSEATYESGFVIDKFPISRPNLTFSTLTVSNMSPEDSSIYLCSVLGFEETQYFGPGTRLLVL.

This clonotype was seen a handful of times. The genes are TRBV6-8 and TRBJ2-1; either TRBD1 or TRBD2 may fit D (5 bases each). The germline gives CDR1 MNHGY, CDR2 SAAAGT. The CDR3 sequence is 16 residues long. V lost 5 bases, J lost 2 bases, and 16 bases lay in between. The CDR3 coding sequence is TGTGCCAGCAGTAGAGCCGGGACGGTGACCTACAATGAGCAGTTCTTC. Translating it yields CASSRAGTVTYNEQFF.

The chain joins TRBV7-2 to TRBJ2-3; D is perhaps TRBD2 (6 bases). The germline gives CDR1 SGHTA, CDR2 FQGNSA. V was trimmed by 1 base and J by 8 bases, leaving 16 bases between them. This CDR3 region has 15 residues. CDR3: CASSLGLVPQGTQYF. CDR3 bases: TGTGCCAGCAGCTTAGGACTAGTCCCCCAGGGTACGCAGTATTTT.

This chain joins TRBV19 and TRBJ1-3, with 9 bases fitting TRBD1. Unmatched junction bases numbered 5, after V lost 4 bases and J lost 4 bases. There are 15 residues in the CDR3. The germline CDR1 and CDR2 sequences are LNHDA and SQIVND (reference sequence). The CDR3 DNA follows: TGTGCCAGTAGTACTGGACAGGGGAGGGGAAACACCATATATTTT. Its protein product is CASSTGQGRGNTIYF.